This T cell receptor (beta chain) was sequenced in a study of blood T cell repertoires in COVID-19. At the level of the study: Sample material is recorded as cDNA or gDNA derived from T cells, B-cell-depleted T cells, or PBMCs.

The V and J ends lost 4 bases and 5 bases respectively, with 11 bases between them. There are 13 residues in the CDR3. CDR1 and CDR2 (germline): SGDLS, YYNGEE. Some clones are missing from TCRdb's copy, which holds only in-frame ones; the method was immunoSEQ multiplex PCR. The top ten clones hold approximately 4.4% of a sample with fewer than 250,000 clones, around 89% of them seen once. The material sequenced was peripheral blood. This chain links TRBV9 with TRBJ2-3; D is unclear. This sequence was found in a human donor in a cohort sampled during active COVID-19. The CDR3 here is CASSQTPGDTQYF. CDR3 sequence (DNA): TGTGCCAGCAGCCAAACTCCTGGAGATACGCAGTATTTT.